These 28 T cell receptor beta chains originate from one sample sequenced in a study of monozygotic twins with inflammatory bowel disease. One entry per CDR3 protein, without DNA, is what TCRdb gives after re-calling the 5' RACE reads. Here the sample table reports some 160,000 distinct CDR3 sequences. Sequenced material: blood. The receptors here all came from a human donor with ulcerative colitis or Crohn's disease, or a healthy co-twin of an affected twin (not recorded which).

This sequence joins TRBV4-3 and TRBJ2-3; TCRdb designates TRBD1, a call that cannot be tested without DNA. The CDR3 is 15 residues long. The germline V gene encodes CDR1 LGHNA and CDR2 YSLEER. The CDR3 sequence is CASSQQAGGTDTQYF.

The chain carries TRBV20-1 and TRBJ2-2. CDR1 and CDR2 (germline): DFQATT, SNEGSKA (reference sequence). CDR3 size: 15 residues. The CDR3 reads CSAKNPLQSTGELFF.

The V call is TRBV7-6, the J call TRBJ2-3; TCRdb proposes TRBD1, but this gene call is untestable without DNA. This CDR3 is 17 amino acids long. Germline CDR1 is SGHVS and CDR2 is FNYEAQ. The CDR3 protein is CASSHSTWQGAIDTQYF.

The chain links TRBV12-3 or TRBV12-4 to TRBJ2-3; checking the TCRdb D call of TRBD2 is not possible without DNA. This CDR3 spans 16 amino acids. The CDR3 protein is CASSPRGGRRTDTQYF.

The CDR3 sequence: CASSLVDAGELFF. The chain carries TRBV28 and TRBJ2-2. Germline V gene data show CDR1 as MDHEN and CDR2 as SYDVKM. The CDR3 consists of 13 residues.

The rearrangement uses TRBV20-1 and TRBJ2-3; the D gene TCRdb calls, TRBD2, cannot be checked with no DNA. This CDR3 has 19 amino acids. In germline, CDR1 is DFQATT, CDR2 SNEGSKA (reference sequence). The CDR3: CSARDGTSGGSHPPDTQYF.

V and J are TRBV5-4 and TRBJ1-1; the D call from TCRdb, TRBD1, cannot be confirmed without DNA. Germline CDR1 reads SGHNT; CDR2 reads YYREEE (reference sequence). CDR3 length: 14 amino acids. The CDR3 loop is CASRGWGVRTEAFF.

The chain has TRBV13 and TRBJ2-5; with no DNA, the TCRdb D assignment of TRBD1 cannot be verified. The germline CDR1 and CDR2 sequences are PRHDT and FYEKMQ (reference sequence). The CDR3 spans 15 residues. CDR3 residues: CASSLIRGAGETQYF.

The chain joins TRBV12-3 or TRBV12-4 to TRBJ1-2; TCRdb indicates TRBD1, and absent DNA this call remains unverified. The CDR3 is 12 amino acids. This chain's CDR3 is CASPRGNYGYTF.

The chain combines TRBV4-3 with TRBJ1-6. The germline V gene has CDR1 LGHNA and CDR2 YSLEER. The CDR3 consists of 16 residues. CDR3: CASSQERGSHNSPLHF.

V and J are TRBV24-1 and TRBJ2-2. CDR1 and CDR2 from the germline V gene are KGHDR and SFDVKD. This CDR3 spans 16 amino acids. The CDR3 is CATSDPRVANTGELFF.

This rearrangement joins TRBV29-1 to TRBJ2-7; the TCRdb D gene call, TRBD2, has no DNA to confirm it. There are 14 residues in the CDR3. Germline CDR1 and CDR2: SQVTM and ANQGSEA. The CDR3 protein is CSVEVGGLTYEQYF.

The gene calls are TRBV5-1 and TRBJ2-7; TCRdb selects TRBD1, and the lack of DNA leaves this call unchecked. The CDR3 consists of 13 residues. The germline CDR1 and CDR2 sequences are SGHRS and YFSETQ. The CDR3 is CASSGQASYEQYF.

The CDR3 is CASSETGTEEEAFF. V and J are TRBV21-1 and TRBJ1-1; without DNA, the TCRdb call of TRBD1 cannot be checked. TRBV21-1 is classified as a pseudogene. CDR3 length equals 14 residues.

The chain's CDR3 is CSARGPGGGEQYF. The V gene is TRBV20-1, the J gene TRBJ2-7; checking the TCRdb D call of TRBD1 is not possible without DNA. The germline gives CDR1 DFQATT, CDR2 SNEGSKA (reference sequence). The CDR3 is 13 amino acids.

V usage is TRBV28 and J usage is TRBJ1-5; TCRdb names TRBD1, which stays unverified in the absence of DNA. The CDR3 runs to 16 residues. Germline V gene data show CDR1 as MDHEN and CDR2 as SYDVKM. The CDR3 here is CASSDLDRGSNQPQHF.

V and J are TRBV6-5 and TRBJ1-2; TCRdb lists TRBD1, though no DNA is available to test this call. The V gene's germline CDR1 is MNHEY and CDR2 SVGAGI. This CDR3 comprises 17 residues. The CDR3 spells CASSYSTPRGPNYGYTF.

The V call is TRBV12-3 or TRBV12-4, the J call TRBJ2-6; without DNA, the TCRdb call of TRBD1 cannot be checked. The CDR3 is 16 residues long. The CDR3 sequence: CASSLGGVVVANVLTF.

The V and J genes are TRBV4-3 and TRBJ2-5; TCRdb selects TRBD2, and the lack of DNA leaves this call unchecked. The V gene's germline CDR1 is LGHNA and CDR2 YSLEER. CDR3 length equals 16 residues. This chain's CDR3 is CASSQVGLAGQETQYF.

V gene TRBV6-1 combines with J gene TRBJ1-1; there is no DNA to check the TCRdb D call of TRBD1. The CDR3 extends over 15 amino acids. Germline CDR1 and CDR2: MNHNS and SASEGT. The CDR3 region is CASSPETVGPTEAFF.

The chain is built from TRBV18 and TRBJ1-1; TCRdb proposes TRBD1, but this gene call is untestable without DNA. Germline CDR1 KGHSH, CDR2 LQKENI. The length of the CDR3 is 14 residues. The CDR3 loop is CASSKGGGNTEAFF.

This sequence joins TRBV7-3 and TRBJ1-4. The CDR3 totals 13 residues. CDR1 is SGHTA, CDR2 FQGTGA, per germline. The CDR3 sequence: CASSLGRAEKLFF.

The V call is TRBV6-6, the J call TRBJ1-5. The CDR3 is 13 residues long. Germline loops: CDR1 MNHNY, CDR2 SVGAGI (reference sequence). The CDR3 protein is CAEAEISNQPQHF.

The chain carries TRBV10-3 and TRBJ1-2; TCRdb designates TRBD1, a call that cannot be tested without DNA. Per germline, CDR1 ENHRY and CDR2 SYGVKD. The CDR3 runs 13 residues. The CDR3 reads CAISATEDYGYTF.

The CDR3: CASSEEGFRYEQYF. The chain carries TRBV10-2 and TRBJ2-7; TCRdb's D call, TRBD1, is unchecked because there is no DNA. From germline, CDR1 is WSHSY and CDR2 SAAADI. This CDR3 has 14 residues.

The chain uses TRBV10-3 and TRBJ1-2. CDR3 length: 12 amino acids. The V gene's germline CDR1 is ENHRY and CDR2 SYGVKD. The CDR3 loop is CAIRDGNYGYTF.

V usage is TRBV12-3 or TRBV12-4 and J usage is TRBJ2-3; absent DNA, TCRdb's TRBD2 call cannot be checked. This CDR3 has 14 residues. Here the CDR3 reads CAISLRTSTDTQYF.

The chain employs TRBV5-1 and TRBJ2-7; TCRdb's assignment of TRBD2 cannot be checked, as there is no DNA. CDR1 and CDR2 from the germline V gene are SGHRS and YFSETQ. The CDR3 contains 16 residues. The CDR3 protein is CASSTKGLAGIYEQYF.